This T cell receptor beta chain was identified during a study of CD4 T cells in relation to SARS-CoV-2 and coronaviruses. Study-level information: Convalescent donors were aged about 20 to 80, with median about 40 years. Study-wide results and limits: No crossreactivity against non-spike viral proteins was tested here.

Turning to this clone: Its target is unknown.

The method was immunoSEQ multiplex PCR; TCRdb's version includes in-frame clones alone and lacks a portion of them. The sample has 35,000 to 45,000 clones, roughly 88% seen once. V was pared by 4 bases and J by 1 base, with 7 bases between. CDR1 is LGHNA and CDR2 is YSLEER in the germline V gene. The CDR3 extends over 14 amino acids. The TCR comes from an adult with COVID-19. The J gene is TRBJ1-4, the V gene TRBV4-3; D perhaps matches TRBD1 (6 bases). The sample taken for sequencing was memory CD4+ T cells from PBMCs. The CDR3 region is CASSLRGTNEKLFF. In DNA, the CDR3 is TGCGCCAGCAGCCTCAGGGGAACTAATGAAAAACTGTTTTTT.